This T cell receptor (beta chain) originates from a study of blood T cell repertoires in COVID-19. TCRdb's table, derived via immunoSEQ multiplex PCR, lists solely in-frame clones and lacks some. The repertoire consists of approximately 300,000 clones, with just over 85% occurring once and the leading ten covering about 9.4%. CDR3 size: 14 residues. The germline gives CDR1 SNHLY, CDR2 FYNNEI. V was clipped by 3 bases and J by 5 bases, with 13 bases between them. V is TRBV2 and J is TRBJ1-2, with D uncertain. This receptor was taken from a woman in her late teens or twenties who had recovered from COVID-19. Sequencing used PBMCs or T cells enriched from blood (not recorded which). The CDR3 bases are TGTGCCAGCAGTGACCCCCGGTTCCCTTATGGCTACACCTTC. This gives the protein CASSDPRFPYGYTF.